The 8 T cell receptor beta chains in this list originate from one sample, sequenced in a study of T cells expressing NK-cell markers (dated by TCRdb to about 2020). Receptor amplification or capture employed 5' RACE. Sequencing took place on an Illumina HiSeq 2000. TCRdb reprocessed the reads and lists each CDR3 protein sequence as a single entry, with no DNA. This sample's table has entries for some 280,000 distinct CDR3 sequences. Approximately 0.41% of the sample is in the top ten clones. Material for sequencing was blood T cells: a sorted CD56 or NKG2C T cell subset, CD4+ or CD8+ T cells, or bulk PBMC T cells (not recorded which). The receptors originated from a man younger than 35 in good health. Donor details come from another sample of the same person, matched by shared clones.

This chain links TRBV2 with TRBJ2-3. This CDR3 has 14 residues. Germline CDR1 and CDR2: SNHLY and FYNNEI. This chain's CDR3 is CASSGRVATDTQYF.

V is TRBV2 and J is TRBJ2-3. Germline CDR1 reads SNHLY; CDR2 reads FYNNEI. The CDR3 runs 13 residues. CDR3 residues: CASSVEATDTQYF.

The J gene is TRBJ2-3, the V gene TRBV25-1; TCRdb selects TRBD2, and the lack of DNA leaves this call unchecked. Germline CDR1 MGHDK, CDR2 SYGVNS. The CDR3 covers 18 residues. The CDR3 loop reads CASSKLAGGGSSTDTQYF.

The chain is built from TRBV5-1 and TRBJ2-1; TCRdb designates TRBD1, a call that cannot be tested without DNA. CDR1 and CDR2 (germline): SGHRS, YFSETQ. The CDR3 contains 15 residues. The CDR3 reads CASSLDGTGANEQFF.

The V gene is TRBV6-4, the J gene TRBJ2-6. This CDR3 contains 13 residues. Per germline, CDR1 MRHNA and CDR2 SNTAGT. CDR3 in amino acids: CASRASGANVLTF.

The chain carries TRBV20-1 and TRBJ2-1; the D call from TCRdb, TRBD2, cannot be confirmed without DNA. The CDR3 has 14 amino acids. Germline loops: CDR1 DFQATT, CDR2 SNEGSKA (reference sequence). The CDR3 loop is CSAPGLAGIREQFF.

The CDR3 loop is CSALVVAGPYEQYF. The rearrangement uses TRBV20-1 and TRBJ2-7; the TCRdb call, TRBD2, lacks DNA for checking. There are 14 residues in the CDR3. Germline CDR1 and CDR2: DFQATT and SNEGSKA (reference sequence).

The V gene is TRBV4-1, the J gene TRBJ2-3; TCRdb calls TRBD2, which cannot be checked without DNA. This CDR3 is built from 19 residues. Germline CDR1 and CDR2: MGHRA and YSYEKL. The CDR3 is CASSRPTMSSGSSLDTQYF.